Listed here are 20 T cell receptor beta chains from one sample, sequenced in a study of breast tumors, draining lymph nodes, adjacent tissues. Axillary draining lymph nodes of breast cancer patients supplied the node samples. TCRdb redid the calling of the multiplex PCR reads with MiXCR, one entry per CDR3 protein. Of fewer than 200,000 distinct CDR3 sequences listed, 30% to 35% are singletons. Specimen: axillary lymph node tissue. These receptors were taken from a female donor with breast cancer. Some clones in this sample may be carry-over from other donors' samples.

This clonotype has at least ten counts. The chain joins TRBV7-9 to TRBJ2-5, with TRBD1 identical over 7 bases. The CDR3 sequence is 14 residues long. Germline lookup yields CDR1 SEHNR and CDR2 FQNEAQ (reference sequence). Germline trimming cut 3 bases from V and 5 bases from J; bases unmatched to any gene: 6. CDR3 amino acids: CASSFGQAMETQYF. The CDR3 coding sequence is TGTGCCAGCAGCTTTGGACAGGCGATGGAGACCCAGTACTTC.

This clonotype has a count of ten or more. The rearrangement joins TRBV6-5 to TRBJ2-3; D may be TRBD2 (5 bases). Germline CDR1 MNHEY, CDR2 SVGAGI. This CDR3 spans 15 amino acids. The V end was cut by 5 bases, the J end by 4 bases, with 16 bases between. The CDR3: CASSTRTPRADTQYF. In DNA, the CDR3 is TGTGCCAGCAGTACAAGGACTCCGAGGGCAGATACGCAGTATTTT.

This clonotype was seen just once. A read error is possible here, since a much larger clone lies one base away. No conserved phenylalanine or tryptophan ends this CDR3, so it is likely a read error. V and J are TRBV14 and TRBJ2-1; D uncertain. The CDR3 covers 15 residues. From germline, CDR1 is SGHDN and CDR2 FVKESK. V shed 1 base and J shed 3 bases, with 10 bases lying between them. The chain's CDR3 is CASSQVSRIYNEQFL. CDR3 DNA: TGTGCCAGCAGCCAAGTATCCAGGATCTACAATGAGCAGTTCCTC.

In this sample, this clonotype turned up once. The genes are TRBV29-1 and TRBJ1-2; a weak D match, TRBD1 (6 bases). The CDR3 extends over 13 amino acids. V was shortened by 4 bases and J by 2 bases, with 11 bases between the two germline ends. The germline V gene encodes CDR1 SQVTM and CDR2 ANQGSEA. CDR3 DNA sequence: TGCAGCGTTGGGTCCACAGGGAACTATGGCTACACCTTC. This translates into CSVGSTGNYGYTF.

This clonotype was recorded a few times. Being one base from a much bigger clone, this may be a read error. This chain uses TRBV20-1 with TRBJ2-1; TRBD2 aligns across 8 bases. Germline V CDR1 and CDR2: DFQATT, SNEGSKA (reference sequence). Trimming removed 3 bases from V and 9 bases from J; junction bases left unmatched: 10. This CDR3 is 14 amino acids long. CDR3 loop: CSASEAGEGTEQFF. The CDR3 region has the DNA TGCAGTGCTAGCGAAGCGGGAGAAGGGACTGAGCAGTTCTTC.

With respect to this clonotype: With a much larger clone just one base away, this may be a read error. The chain links TRBV11-1 to TRBJ2-2; the D gene is possibly TRBD1 (6 bases). This CDR3 comprises 15 residues. Germline V gene sequence: CDR1 SGHAT, CDR2 FQDESV (reference sequence). Trimming pared 3 bases from V and 1 base from J, leaving 9 bases between. CDR3 loop: CASSFWGRNTGELFF. The CDR3 nucleotides read TGTGCCAGCAGCTTTTGGGGGCGGAACACCGGGGAGCTGTTTTTT.

The sample holds a few counts of this clonotype. This chain links TRBV18 with TRBJ2-1; D is perhaps TRBD1 (5 bases). V was shortened by 0 bases and J by 5 bases, with 14 bases between the two germline ends. CDR3 size: 16 residues. Germline CDR1 KGHSH, CDR2 LQKENI. CDR3 amino acids: CASSPPQGTEDNEQFF. In DNA form, the CDR3 reads TGTGCCAGCTCACCACCGCAGGGAACTGAGGACAATGAGCAGTTCTTC.

The sample holds many counts of this clonotype. J is TRBJ1-5 and V is TRBV7-8, with 10 nucleotides matching TRBD1. The CDR3 runs to 15 residues. V lost 4 bases to trimming and J lost 5 bases; unmatched junction nucleotides: 5. Germline lookup yields CDR1 SGHVS and CDR2 FQNEAQ. For the CDR3, the DNA is TGTGCCAGCAGCTCCCGGACAGGGGGTTATCAGCCCCAGCATTTT. It codes for CASSSRTGGYQPQHF.

This clonotype turned up a few times. The chain joins TRBV19 to TRBJ1-1; maybe TRBD1 (5 bases). This CDR3 spans 13 amino acids. Trimming took 5 bases from V and 5 from J, leaving 12 bases between them. Germline V gene data show CDR1 as LNHDA and CDR2 as SQIVND (reference sequence). The CDR3 DNA sequence: TGTGCCAGTAGTGGGGGAATGTGGACTGAAGCTTTCTTT. Its translation: CASSGGMWTEAFF. The full variable domain, in which reference TRBV19 and TRBJ1-1 provide the parts outside the CDR3, is DGGITQSPKYLFRKEGQNVTLSCEQNLNHDAMYWYRQDPGQGLRLIYYSQIVNDFQKGDIAEGYSVSREKKESFPLTVTSAQKNPTAFYLCASSGGMWTEAFFGQGTRLTVV.

The table lists this clonotype with many counts. A much larger clone is a single base away; this may be a read error. The V gene is TRBV6-1, the J gene TRBJ1-4; D not resolved. Trimming stripped 6 bases from V and 3 bases from J, with 5 bases between. This CDR3 spans 12 amino acids. Germline V gene lookup returns CDR1 MNHNS and CDR2 SASEGT. CDR3 sequence (DNA): TGTGCCAGCAGGGCAGCTAATGAAAAACTGTTTTTT. The encoded protein is CASRAANEKLFF.

This clonotype has at least ten counts. The chain employs TRBV6-5 and TRBJ1-6; the match to TRBD1 covers 7 bases. This CDR3 has 15 residues. With 5 bases clipped from V and 7 bases from J, the junction kept 8 bases outside the gene matches. In germline, CDR1 is MNHEY, CDR2 SVGAGI. The CDR3 here is CASSHRRGRNSPLHF. In DNA, the CDR3 is TGTGCCAGCAGTCACCGAAGGGGGCGGAATTCACCCCTCCACTTT.

This clonotype was found once. J is TRBJ1-1 and V is TRBV13; D gene uncertain. The CDR3 consists of 12 residues. V was shortened by 3 bases and J by 5 bases, with 7 bases between the two germline ends. Looked up from germline, CDR1 is PRHDT and CDR2 is FYEKMQ (reference sequence). Written as DNA, the CDR3 is TGTGCCAGCAGCTTTTCTTGGACTGAAGCTTTCTTT. It specifies CASSFSWTEAFF.

This clonotype was counted only a few times. At one boundary the junction diverges from the germline segment, which might be a read error. The chain is built from TRBV7-6 and TRBJ1-3; D call uncertain. Per the germline V gene, CDR1 is SGHVS and CDR2 is FNYEAQ. The CDR3 is 17 amino acids. The CDR3 here is CASSLNIGPRSGNPIYF. The DNA of the CDR3 is TGTGCCAGCAGCTTAAATATCGGCCCTCGCTCTGGAAACCCCATATATTTT.

As regards this clonotype: A clone one base away is much larger, so this may be a read error. The chain employs TRBV7-3 and TRBJ2-1, with TRBD2 matching 15 bases. The length of the CDR3 is 17 residues. Looked up from germline, CDR1 is SGHTA and CDR2 is FQGTGA. The CDR3 DNA reads TGTGCCAGCAGCCCCACCGGGACTAGCGGGAGGTTTAATGCGCAGTTCTTC. It yields the protein CASSPTGTSGRFNAQFF.

This clonotype was counted between two and nine times. With a much larger clone just one base away, this may be a read error. The genes are TRBV11-3 and TRBJ2-5, with unresolved D. From germline, CDR1 is SGHNT and CDR2 YENEEA. CDR3 size: 13 residues. Trimming took off 1 base at V and 7 bases at J, with 10 bases between the two ends. CDR3 bases: TGTGCCAGCAGCTTAGGGGTGCACGCGACCCAGTACTTC. This translates into CASSLGVHATQYF.

This clonotype occurred many times. The rearrangement links TRBV2 to TRBJ2-7; 14 bases align to TRBD2. Germline CDR1 SNHLY, CDR2 FYNNEI. The CDR3 consists of 15 residues. Losses at the gene ends were 6 bases for V and 6 bases for J; bases not matched to a gene: 7. CDR3 sequence (DNA): TGTGCCAGCAGCGAGGGACTAGCGGGAGCCCGCGAGCAGTACTTC. Translated, it gives CASSEGLAGAREQYF. Combining the CDR3 with reference TRBV2 and TRBJ2-7 gives the whole variable domain EPEVTQTPSHQVTQMGQEVILRCVPISNHLYFYWYRQILGQKVEFLVSFYNNEISEKSEIFDDQFSVERPDGSNFTLKIRSTKLEDSAMYFCASSEGLAGAREQYFGPGTRLTVT.

This clonotype was observed many times. The chain combines TRBV30 with TRBJ1-5; D is unresolved. Trimming left V 3 bases short and J 3 bases short, with 12 bases between. From germline, CDR1 is GTSNPN and CDR2 SVGIG (reference sequence). This CDR3 comprises 14 residues. The CDR3 here is CAWSYTENNQPQHF. The CDR3 DNA reads TGTGCCTGGAGCTACACAGAAAACAATCAGCCCCAGCATTTT.

J is TRBJ1-1 and V is TRBV11-2, with D unresolved. Germline V gene sequence: CDR1 SGHAT, CDR2 FQNNGV. V lost 4 bases to trimming and J lost 1 base, with 4 bases between them. This CDR3 comprises 12 residues. Here the CDR3 DNA reads TGTGCCAGCAGCTGGCGGAACACTGAAGCTTTCTTT. Its protein is CASSWRNTEAFF.

This clonotype turned up a few times. This may arise from a read error, as a much more abundant clone is one base away. The rearrangement links TRBV5-4 to TRBJ1-2; 8 nucleotides agree with TRBD1. The CDR3 is made up of 14 amino acids. The J segment lost 3 bases and the V segment lost 5 bases, leaving 6 bases of the junction unmatched. CDR1 is SGHNT and CDR2 is YYREEE in the germline V gene (reference sequence). The CDR3 region is CASRPDRADYGYTF. DNA for the CDR3: TGTGCCAGCAGGCCGGACAGGGCGGACTATGGCTACACCTTC.

Comment on this clonotype: One end of the junction varies from germline; a read error may be responsible. The V gene is TRBV6-5, the J gene TRBJ1-4; D is undetermined. The CDR3 has 14 amino acids. Germline V CDR1 and CDR2: MNHEY, SVGAGI. The CDR3 loop is CASSPPGPHEKLVF. CDR3 nucleotide sequence: TGTGCCAGCAGTCCCCCCGGGCCTCATGAAAAACTGGTTTTT.